A selection of T cell receptor beta chains follows, all from one sample in a study of blood T cell repertoires in COVID-19. Data came from immunoSEQ multiplex PCR; TCRdb stores just in-frame clones and leaves some out. This sample has about 230,000 clones, with around 86% found just once. Sample: PBMCs or T cells enriched from blood (not recorded which). All receptors derive from a young man who had recovered from COVID-19. The CDR3 runs from the conserved cysteine through the conserved F or W. A D gene is named only where the DNA matches it firmly. Not every row has a clone size; where given, it reads once, few, many or a size class.

clone size: .
J gene: TRBJ2-1
V gene: TRBV29-1
D gene: TRBD2
CDR3 DNA: TGCAGCGTTGAAGATCTGGCTAGCGGGGGGAGCTATGAGCAGTTCTTC
CDR3 protein: CSVEDLASGGSYEQFF

clone size: .
J gene: TRBJ2-3
V gene: TRBV5-1
D gene: TRBD1
CDR3 DNA: TGCGCCAGCAGCTTTAAGGGGGCTAGCACAGATACGCAGTATTTT
CDR3 protein: CASSFKGASTDTQYF

clone size: .
J gene: TRBJ2-7
V gene: TRBV11-3
D gene: .
CDR3 DNA: TGTGCCAGCAGCGGGAGAGACGCCTCCTACGAGCAGTACTTC
CDR3 protein: CASSGRDASYEQYF

clone size: .
J gene: TRBJ2-3
V gene: TRBV19
D gene: TRBD2
CDR3 DNA: TGTGCCAGTAGTATAGTTGGGGGGGGAACGGATACGCAGTATTTT
CDR3 protein: CASSIVGGGTDTQYF

clone size: .
J gene: TRBJ2-5
V gene: TRBV11-2
D gene: .
CDR3 DNA: TGTGCCAGCAGCTCTTCAGTGATCTTGACCCAGTACTTC
CDR3 protein: CASSSSVILTQYF

clone size: .
J gene: TRBJ1-1
V gene: TRBV3-1/TRBV3-2
D gene: .
CDR3 DNA: TGTGCCAGCAGCCAAGGGAGGAACACTGAAGCTTTCTTT
CDR3 protein: CASSQGRNTEAFF

clone size: .
J gene: TRBJ1-6
V gene: TRBV6-5
D gene: TRBD1
CDR3 DNA: TGTGCCAGCAGTTTCTACCTGACAGGGAACAATTCACCCCTCCACTTT
CDR3 protein: CASSFYLTGNNSPLHF

clone size: .
J gene: TRBJ1-2
V gene: TRBV19
D gene: TRBD1
CDR3 DNA: TGTGCCAGTAGTAGGGGGACAGGGGGCGCCTATGGCTACACCTTC
CDR3 protein: CASSRGTGGAYGYTF

clone size: few
J gene: TRBJ1-2
V gene: TRBV3-1/TRBV3-2
D gene: TRBD1
CDR3 DNA: TGTGCCAGCAGCCAAGGAGATTCAGGGGGGCGCGGTGGCTACACCTTC
CDR3 protein: CASSQGDSGGRGGYTF

clone size: .
J gene: TRBJ1-3
V gene: TRBV3-1/TRBV3-2
D gene: TRBD1
CDR3 DNA: TGTGCCAGCAGCTTTCGACAGGGGTCTGGAAACACCATATATTTT
CDR3 protein: CASSFRQGSGNTIYF

clone size: .
J gene: TRBJ1-4
V gene: TRBV6-1
D gene: TRBD1
CDR3 DNA: TGTGCCAGCAGTGCCCTTAGGGACAGGGCCTTTATTAATGAAAAACTGTTTTTT
CDR3 protein: CASSALRDRAFINEKLFF

clone size: few
J gene: TRBJ1-6
V gene: TRBV5-1
D gene: .
CDR3 DNA: TGCGCCAGCAGCTTGGGAGTGGAGAATTCACCCCTCCACTTT
CDR3 protein: CASSLGVENSPLHF

clone size: .
J gene: TRBJ2-1
V gene: TRBV19
D gene: .
CDR3 DNA: TGTGCCAGTAGTATTTTCGCCTACAATGAGCAGTTCTTC
CDR3 protein: CASSIFAYNEQFF

clone size: once
J gene: TRBJ2-3
V gene: TRBV2
D gene: .
CDR3 DNA: TGTGCCGCGTCGAGAGGGAGTATAGATACGCAGTATTTT
CDR3 protein: CAASRGSIDTQYF

clone size: .
J gene: TRBJ1-5
V gene: TRBV28
D gene: TRBD1
CDR3 DNA: TGTGCCAGCAGTAAGGGGGCCAATCAGCCCCAGCATTTT
CDR3 protein: CASSKGANQPQHF

clone size: .
J gene: TRBJ1-1
V gene: TRBV3-1/TRBV3-2
D gene: .
CDR3 DNA: TGTGCCAGCAGCCAAGAGGCAACAGGAAACACTGAAGCTTTCTTT
CDR3 protein: CASSQEATGNTEAFF

clone size: .
J gene: TRBJ2-7
V gene: TRBV5-1
D gene: .
CDR3 DNA: TGCGCCAGCAGGCAGGGGTGGGACGAGCAGTACTTC
CDR3 protein: CASRQGWDEQYF

clone size: .
J gene: TRBJ1-1
V gene: TRBV3-1/TRBV3-2
D gene: .
CDR3 DNA: TGTGCCAGCAGCCAACAAATGAACACTGAAGCTTTCTTT
CDR3 protein: CASSQQMNTEAFF

clone size: .
J gene: TRBJ2-7
V gene: TRBV25-1
D gene: .
CDR3 DNA: TGTGCCACCTCGGTCGACAGCTACGAGCAGTACTTC
CDR3 protein: CATSVDSYEQYF

clone size: .
J gene: TRBJ2-2
V gene: TRBV19
D gene: .
CDR3 DNA: TGTGCCAGTAGACAGACGCGGGGGCCGAACACCGGGGAGCTGTTTTTT
CDR3 protein: CASRQTRGPNTGELFF

clone size: .
J gene: TRBJ1-6
V gene: TRBV5-1
D gene: TRBD1
CDR3 DNA: TGCGCCAGCAGCTATTTACCGGGACAGTTAGTAAATTCACCCCTCCACTTT
CDR3 protein: CASSYLPGQLVNSPLHF

clone size: once
J gene: TRBJ2-7
V gene: TRBV28
D gene: TRBD2
CDR3 DNA: TGTGCCAGCAGCCCATGGCGGGAGGACTACGAGCAGTACTTC
CDR3 protein: CASSPWREDYEQYF

clone size: .
J gene: TRBJ1-5
V gene: TRBV19
D gene: TRBD1
CDR3 DNA: TGTGCCAGTAGTAGGTTTAGTGCAGGGGGCCCCACATACTTCAATCAGCCCCAGCATTTT
CDR3 protein: CASSRFSAGGPTYFNQPQHF

clone size: .
J gene: TRBJ1-1
V gene: TRBV5-6
D gene: .
CDR3 DNA: TGTGCCAGCAGCTTGGATGTATCGGACACTGAAGCTTTCTTT
CDR3 protein: CASSLDVSDTEAFF

clone size: .
J gene: TRBJ1-2
V gene: TRBV3-1/TRBV3-2
D gene: TRBD1
CDR3 DNA: TGTGCCAGCAGCCAGCTGGGTGGACAGGGGCCGGGCTACACCTTC
CDR3 protein: CASSQLGGQGPGYTF

clone size: .
J gene: TRBJ2-2
V gene: TRBV5-1
D gene: TRBD2
CDR3 DNA: TGCGCCAGCAGCTCCCCGGGGGGAACCGGGGAGCTGTTTTTT
CDR3 protein: CASSSPGGTGELFF

clone size: .
J gene: TRBJ2-7
V gene: TRBV27
D gene: TRBD2
CDR3 DNA: TGTGCCAGCAGTCCCCCAGCGGGGGGTTACGAGCAGTACTTC
CDR3 protein: CASSPPAGGYEQYF

clone size: .
J gene: TRBJ1-5
V gene: TRBV24-1
D gene: TRBD1
CDR3 DNA: TGTGCCACCAGCGACGGACAGGTCAATCAGCCCCAGCATTTT
CDR3 protein: CATSDGQVNQPQHF

clone size: .
J gene: TRBJ2-5
V gene: TRBV7-9
D gene: TRBD2
CDR3 DNA: TGTGCCAGCAGCCTCGCCGCGGGGGTGAAAGAGACCCAGTACTTC
CDR3 protein: CASSLAAGVKETQYF

clone size: .
J gene: TRBJ2-7
V gene: TRBV6-5
D gene: TRBD2
CDR3 DNA: TGTGCCAGCAGGCAAACTAGCGGGTACGAGCAGTACTTC
CDR3 protein: CASRQTSGYEQYF

clone size: .
J gene: TRBJ2-3
V gene: TRBV24-1
D gene: TRBD1
CDR3 DNA: TGTGCCACCAGTGATCCTACGGGACAGGGAGTGACAGATACGCAGTATTTT
CDR3 protein: CATSDPTGQGVTDTQYF

clone size: .
J gene: TRBJ2-3
V gene: TRBV3-1/TRBV3-2
D gene: TRBD2
CDR3 DNA: TGTGCCAGCAGCCATTCTAGCGGGAGGACAGATACGCAGTATTTT
CDR3 protein: CASSHSSGRTDTQYF

clone size: few
J gene: TRBJ1-1
V gene: TRBV7-8
D gene: .
CDR3 DNA: TGTGCCAGCAGCACGGGACACTCGAACACTGAAGCTTTCTTT
CDR3 protein: CASSTGHSNTEAFF

clone size: .
J gene: TRBJ2-2
V gene: TRBV4-1
D gene: TRBD2
CDR3 DNA: TGCGCCAGCAGCCAAGGGACAGCGGGGGGAAACACCGGGGAGCTGTTTTTT
CDR3 protein: CASSQGTAGGNTGELFF

clone size: once
J gene: TRBJ2-2
V gene: TRBV5-1
D gene: .
CDR3 DNA: TGCGCCAGCAGCTTGGCGCAGGGGAACACCGGGGAGCTGTTTTTT
CDR3 protein: CASSLAQGNTGELFF

clone size: .
J gene: TRBJ1-2
V gene: TRBV5-1
D gene: TRBD1
CDR3 DNA: TGCGCCAGCAGCTTGGCGAAACCAGGGGGCTATGGCTACACCTTC
CDR3 protein: CASSLAKPGGYGYTF

clone size: .
J gene: TRBJ2-5
V gene: TRBV7-2
D gene: TRBD1
CDR3 DNA: TGTGCCAGCAGCTTAGACAGGGGGCCCCAAGAGACCCAGTACTTC
CDR3 protein: CASSLDRGPQETQYF

clone size: .
J gene: TRBJ1-1
V gene: TRBV30
D gene: .
CDR3 DNA: TGTGCCTGGGTCAGGGTGAACACTGAAGCTTTCTTT
CDR3 protein: CAWVRVNTEAFF

clone size: .
J gene: TRBJ2-7
V gene: TRBV7-6
D gene: .
CDR3 DNA: TGTGCCAGCAGCTTAGAGGCAGCCGGAGGGCCGACCTACGAGCAGTACTTC
CDR3 protein: CASSLEAAGGPTYEQYF

clone size: .
J gene: TRBJ2-1
V gene: TRBV18
D gene: .
CDR3 DNA: TGTGCCAGCTCACCATTCGGGACAACCCATAATGAGCAGTTCTTC
CDR3 protein: CASSPFGTTHNEQFF